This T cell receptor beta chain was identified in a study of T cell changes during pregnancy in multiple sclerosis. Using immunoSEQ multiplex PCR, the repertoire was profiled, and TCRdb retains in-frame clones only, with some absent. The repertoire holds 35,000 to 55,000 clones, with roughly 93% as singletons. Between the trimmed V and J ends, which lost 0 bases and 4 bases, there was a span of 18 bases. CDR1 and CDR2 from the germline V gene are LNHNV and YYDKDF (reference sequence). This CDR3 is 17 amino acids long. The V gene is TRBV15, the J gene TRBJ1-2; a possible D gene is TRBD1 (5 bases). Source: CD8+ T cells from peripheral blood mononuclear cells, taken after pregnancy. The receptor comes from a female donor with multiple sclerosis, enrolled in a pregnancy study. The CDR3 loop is CATSRDTAQGFLYGYTF. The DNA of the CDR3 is TGTGCCACCAGCAGAGATACTGCCCAGGGATTTCTCTATGGCTACACCTTC. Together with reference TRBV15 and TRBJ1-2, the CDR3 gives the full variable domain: DAMVIQNPRYQVTQFGKPVTLSCSQTLNHNVMYWYQQKSSQAPKLLFHYYDKDFNNEADTPDNFQSRRPNTSFCFLDIRSPGLGDTAMYLCATSRDTAQGFLYGYTFGSGTRLTVV.